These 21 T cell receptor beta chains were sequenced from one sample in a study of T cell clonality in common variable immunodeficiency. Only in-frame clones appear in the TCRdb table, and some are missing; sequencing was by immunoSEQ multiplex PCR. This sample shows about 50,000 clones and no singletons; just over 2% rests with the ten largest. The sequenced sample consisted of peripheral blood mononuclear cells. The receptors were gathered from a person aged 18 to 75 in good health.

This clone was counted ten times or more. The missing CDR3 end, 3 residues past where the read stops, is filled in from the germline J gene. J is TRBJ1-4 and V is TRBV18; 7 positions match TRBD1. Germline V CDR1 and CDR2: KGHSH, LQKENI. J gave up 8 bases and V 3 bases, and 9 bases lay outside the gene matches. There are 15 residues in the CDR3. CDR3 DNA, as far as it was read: TGTGCCAGCTCACCCCCGGACAGGTCGGGCGAAAAA. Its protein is CASSPPDRSGEK. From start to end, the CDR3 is CASSPPDRSGEKLFF.

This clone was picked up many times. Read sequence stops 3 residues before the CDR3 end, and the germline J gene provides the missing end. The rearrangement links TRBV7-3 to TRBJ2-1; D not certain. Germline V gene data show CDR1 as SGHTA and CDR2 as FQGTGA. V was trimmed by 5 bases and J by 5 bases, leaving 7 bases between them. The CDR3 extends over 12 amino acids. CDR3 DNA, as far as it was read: TGTGCCAGCAGCCCCCCCAACAATGAG. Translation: CASSPPNNE. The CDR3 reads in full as CASSPPNNEQFF.

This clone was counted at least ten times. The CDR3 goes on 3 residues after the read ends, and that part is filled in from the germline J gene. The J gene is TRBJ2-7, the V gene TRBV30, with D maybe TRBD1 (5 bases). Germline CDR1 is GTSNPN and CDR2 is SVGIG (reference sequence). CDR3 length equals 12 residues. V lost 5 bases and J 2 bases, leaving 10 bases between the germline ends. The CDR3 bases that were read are TGTGCCTGGGTTACGGACACCTACGAG. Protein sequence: CAWVTDTYE. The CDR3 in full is CAWVTDTYEQYF.

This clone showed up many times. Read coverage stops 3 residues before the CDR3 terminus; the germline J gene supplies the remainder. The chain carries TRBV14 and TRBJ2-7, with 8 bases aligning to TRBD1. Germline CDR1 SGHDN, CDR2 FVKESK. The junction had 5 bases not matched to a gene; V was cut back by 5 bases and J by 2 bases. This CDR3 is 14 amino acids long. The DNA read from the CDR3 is TGTGCCAGCAGCAAGGACAGGGAGCCCTACGAG. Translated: CASSKDREPYE. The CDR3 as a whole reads CASSKDREPYEQYF.

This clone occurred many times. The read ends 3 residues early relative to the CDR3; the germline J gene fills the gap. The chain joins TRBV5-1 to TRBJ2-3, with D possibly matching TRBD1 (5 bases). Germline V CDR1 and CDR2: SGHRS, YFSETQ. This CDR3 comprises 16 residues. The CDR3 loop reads CASTHPGSQGADTQYF. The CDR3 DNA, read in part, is TGCGCAAGTACGCACCCCGGGTCGCAAGGGGCAGATACG.

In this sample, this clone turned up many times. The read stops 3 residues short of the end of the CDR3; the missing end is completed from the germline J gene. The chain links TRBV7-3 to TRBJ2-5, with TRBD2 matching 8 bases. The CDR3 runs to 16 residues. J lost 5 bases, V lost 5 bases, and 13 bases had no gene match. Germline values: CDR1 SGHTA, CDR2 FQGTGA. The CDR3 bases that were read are TGTGCCAGCAGCCCTTATGGGACTAGAGTAGGGGAGACC. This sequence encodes CASSPYGTRVGET. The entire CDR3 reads CASSPYGTRVGETQYF.

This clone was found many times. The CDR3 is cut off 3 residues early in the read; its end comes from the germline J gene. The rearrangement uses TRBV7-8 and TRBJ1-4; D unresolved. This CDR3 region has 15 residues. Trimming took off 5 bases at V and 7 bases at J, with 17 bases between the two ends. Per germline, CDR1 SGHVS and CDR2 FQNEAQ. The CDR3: CASSVLPGRSEKLFF. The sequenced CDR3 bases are TGTGCCAGCAGCGTCCTCCCAGGTCGGAGTGAAAAA.

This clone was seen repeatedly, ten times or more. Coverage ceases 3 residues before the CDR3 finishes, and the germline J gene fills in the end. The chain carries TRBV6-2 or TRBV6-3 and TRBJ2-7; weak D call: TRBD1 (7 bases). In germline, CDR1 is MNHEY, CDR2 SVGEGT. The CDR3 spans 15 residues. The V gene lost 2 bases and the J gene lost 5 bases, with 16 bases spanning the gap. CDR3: CASSYSVRGVDEQYF. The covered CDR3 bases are TGTGCCAGCAGTTACAGCGTCAGGGGGGTTGACGAG.

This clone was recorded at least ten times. The covered CDR3 bases are TGTGCCAGCTCACCACAGCATTACAATGAG. It encodes CASSPQHYNE. The full CDR3 is CASSPQHYNEQFF. The rearrangement links TRBV18 to TRBJ2-1, with D uncertain. Read data end 3 residues before the CDR3 end; the end is taken from the germline J gene. The germline V and J ends were trimmed by 1 base and 4 bases, with 5 bases remaining between them. This CDR3 region has 13 residues. Germline loops: CDR1 KGHSH, CDR2 LQKENI.

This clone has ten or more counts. The CDR3 DNA, read in part, is TGTGCCAGCAGCTTAGACCCTCTACTAGTAACCGAG. Translation gives CASSLDPLLVTE. In full, the CDR3 reads CASSLDPLLVTEQYF. This chain links TRBV11-2 with TRBJ2-7; TRBD2 might be the D (5 bases). The read comes to an end 3 residues before the CDR3 does, leaving the germline J gene to fill in the end. Trimming took off 0 bases at V and 6 bases at J, with 15 bases between the two ends. Germline V gene sequence: CDR1 SGHAT, CDR2 FQNNGV. This CDR3 is 15 amino acids long.

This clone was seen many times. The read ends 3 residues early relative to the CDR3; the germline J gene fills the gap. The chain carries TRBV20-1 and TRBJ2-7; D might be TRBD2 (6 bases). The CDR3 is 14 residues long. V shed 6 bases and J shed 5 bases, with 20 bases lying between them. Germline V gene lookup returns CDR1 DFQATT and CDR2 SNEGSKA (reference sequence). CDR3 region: CSASILGGIDEQYF. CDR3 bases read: TGCAGTGCCTCGATACTTGGGGGGATAGACGAG.

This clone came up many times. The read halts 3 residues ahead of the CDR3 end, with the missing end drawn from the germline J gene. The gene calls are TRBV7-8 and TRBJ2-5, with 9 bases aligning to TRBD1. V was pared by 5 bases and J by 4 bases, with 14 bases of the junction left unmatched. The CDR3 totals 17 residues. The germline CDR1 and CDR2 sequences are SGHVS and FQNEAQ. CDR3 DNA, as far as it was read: TGTGCCAGCAGCCTCCCAAGGGGACAGGGTGGAGGAGAGACC. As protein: CASSLPRGQGGGET. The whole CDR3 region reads CASSLPRGQGGGETQYF. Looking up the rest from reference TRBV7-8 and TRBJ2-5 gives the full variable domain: GAGVSQSPRYKVAKRGQDVALRCDPISGHVSLFWYQQALGQGPEFLTYFQNEAQLDKSGLPSDRFFAERPEGSVSTLKIQRTQQEDSAVYLCASSLPRGQGGGETQYFGPGTRLLVL.

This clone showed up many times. The sequenced part of the CDR3 DNA is TGTGCCAGCGAGGGGGCCTCACTCTCCTACGAG. It translates to CASEGASLSYE. The complete CDR3 reads CASEGASLSYEQYF. The chain has TRBV6-2 or TRBV6-3 and TRBJ2-7; 7 bases agree with TRBD1. Read sequence stops 3 residues before the CDR3 end, and the germline J gene provides the missing end. V lost 8 bases and J lost 0; bases outside the gene matches: 7. The CDR3 loop spans 14 amino acids. The germline V gene encodes CDR1 MNHEY and CDR2 SVGEGT.

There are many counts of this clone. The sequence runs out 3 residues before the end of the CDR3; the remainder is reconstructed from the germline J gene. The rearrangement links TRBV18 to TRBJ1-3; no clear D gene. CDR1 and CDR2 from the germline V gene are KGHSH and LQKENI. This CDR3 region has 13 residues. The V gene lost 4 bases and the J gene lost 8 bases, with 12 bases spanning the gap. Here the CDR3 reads CASSRLERDTIYF. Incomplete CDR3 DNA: TGTGCCAGCTCACGGCTGGAGCGGGACACC.

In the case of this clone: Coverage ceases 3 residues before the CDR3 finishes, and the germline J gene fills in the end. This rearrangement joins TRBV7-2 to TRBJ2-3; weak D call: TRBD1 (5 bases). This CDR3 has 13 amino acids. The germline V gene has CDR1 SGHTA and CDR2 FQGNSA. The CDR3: CASSFDSQETQYF. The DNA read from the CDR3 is TGTGCCAGCAGCTTCGACAGCCAAGAGACG.

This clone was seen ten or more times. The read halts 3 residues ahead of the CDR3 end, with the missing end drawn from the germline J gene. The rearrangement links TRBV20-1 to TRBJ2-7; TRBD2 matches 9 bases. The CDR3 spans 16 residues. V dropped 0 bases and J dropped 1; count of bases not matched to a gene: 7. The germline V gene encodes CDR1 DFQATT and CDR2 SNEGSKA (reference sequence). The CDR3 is CSARESREGLSYEQYF. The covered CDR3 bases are TGCAGTGCTAGAGAATCGCGGGAGGGCCTATCCTACGAG.

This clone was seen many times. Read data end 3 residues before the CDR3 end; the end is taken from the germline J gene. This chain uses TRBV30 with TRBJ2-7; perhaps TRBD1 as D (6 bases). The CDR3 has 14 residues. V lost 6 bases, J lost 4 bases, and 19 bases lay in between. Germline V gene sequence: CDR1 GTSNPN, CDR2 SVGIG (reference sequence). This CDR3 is CACEAPLRGYEQYF. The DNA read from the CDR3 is TGTGCCTGCGAAGCGCCCCTCAGGGGATACGAG.

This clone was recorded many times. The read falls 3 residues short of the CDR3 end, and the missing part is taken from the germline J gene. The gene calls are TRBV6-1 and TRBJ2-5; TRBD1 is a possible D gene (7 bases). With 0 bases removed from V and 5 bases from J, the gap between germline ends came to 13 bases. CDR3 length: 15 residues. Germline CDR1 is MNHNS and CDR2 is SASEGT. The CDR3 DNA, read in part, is TGTGCCAGCAGTGAAGCGCTGGAGGGGGCGGAGACC. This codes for CASSEALEGAET. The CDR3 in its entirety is CASSEALEGAETQYF.

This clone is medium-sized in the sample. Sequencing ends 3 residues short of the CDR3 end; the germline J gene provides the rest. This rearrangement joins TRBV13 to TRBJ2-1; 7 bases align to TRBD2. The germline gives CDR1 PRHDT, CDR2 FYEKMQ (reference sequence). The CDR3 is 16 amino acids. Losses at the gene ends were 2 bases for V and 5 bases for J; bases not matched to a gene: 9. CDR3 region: CASSLPSTGGNNEQFF. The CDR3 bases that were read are TGTGCCAGCAGCTTACCCTCTACCGGGGGGAACAATGAG.

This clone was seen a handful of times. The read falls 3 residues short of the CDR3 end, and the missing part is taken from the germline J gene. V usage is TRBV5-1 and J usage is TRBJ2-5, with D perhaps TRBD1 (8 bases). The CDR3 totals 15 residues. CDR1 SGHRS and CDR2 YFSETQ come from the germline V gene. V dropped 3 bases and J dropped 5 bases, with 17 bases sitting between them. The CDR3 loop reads CASSSSTGEGETQYF. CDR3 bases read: TGCGCCAGCAGCTCCTCGACAGGGGAGGGGGAGACC.

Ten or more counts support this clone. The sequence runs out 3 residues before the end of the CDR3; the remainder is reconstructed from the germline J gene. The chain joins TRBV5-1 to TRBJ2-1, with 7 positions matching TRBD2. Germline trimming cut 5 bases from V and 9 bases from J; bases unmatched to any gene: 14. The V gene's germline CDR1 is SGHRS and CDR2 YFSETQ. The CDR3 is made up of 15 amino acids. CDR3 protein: CASSLTSNDNGEQFF. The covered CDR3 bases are TGCGCCAGCAGTCTGACTAGCAACGATAACGGTGAG.